This T cell receptor beta chain is from a study of blood T cell repertoires in COVID-19. The germline V gene encodes CDR1 MNHEY and CDR2 SMNVEV (reference sequence). CDR3 length: 12 amino acids. V was cut by 5 bases and J by 10 bases, with 9 bases left in between. In the study's own analysis: Scientists estimated how many nucleated cells there were by amplifying reference gene primers. Libraries were prepared by immunoSEQ multiplex PCR; TCRdb keeps only in-frame clonotypes and omits some of them. The DNA was the basis for D and trimming; V, J and clone size are from that table. Here the sample spans more than 120,000 clones, roughly nine tenths being singletons.

This TCR came from a human donor in a cohort sampled during active COVID-19. The chain carries TRBV27 and TRBJ1-6; TRBD1 might be the D (6 bases). The sample consisted of peripheral blood. The CDR3 DNA reads TGTGCCAGCAGTATCAGGGGCTCACCCCTCCACTTT. Translating gives CASSIRGSPLHF.